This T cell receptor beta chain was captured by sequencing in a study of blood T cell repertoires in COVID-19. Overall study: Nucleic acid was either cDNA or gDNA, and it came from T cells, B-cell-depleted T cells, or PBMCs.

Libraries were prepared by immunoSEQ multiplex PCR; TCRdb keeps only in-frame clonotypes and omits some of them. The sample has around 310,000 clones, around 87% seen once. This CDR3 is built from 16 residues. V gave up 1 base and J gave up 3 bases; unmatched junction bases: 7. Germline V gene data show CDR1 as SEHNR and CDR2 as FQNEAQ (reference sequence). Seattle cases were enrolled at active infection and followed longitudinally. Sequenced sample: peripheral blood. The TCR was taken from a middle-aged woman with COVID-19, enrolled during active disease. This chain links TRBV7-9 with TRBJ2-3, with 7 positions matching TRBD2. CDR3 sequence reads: CASSLVGRERTDTQYF. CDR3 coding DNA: TGTGCCAGCAGCTTAGTGGGGCGGGAGAGAACAGATACGCAGTATTTT.